This entry concerns a single T cell receptor (beta chain). This specimen comes from a study of blood T cell repertoires in COVID-19. In the study overall: Donors in the United States, Italy and Spain gave samples during acute or convalescent COVID-19. T cells, B-cell-depleted T cells, or PBMCs supplied cDNA or gDNA.

Original methodology: Quantification of nucleated cells was approximated via reference gene primer amplification. This table comes from immunoSEQ multiplex PCR, and its TCRdb copy is limited to in-frame clones, with some not included. V, J and clone size were drawn from that table, and D and trimming were deduced from the DNA. This table holds just under 75,000 clones, approximately 88% found once. Germline values: CDR1 SGHAT, CDR2 FQNNGV. The CDR3 is 14 amino acids. V dropped 5 bases and J dropped 3 bases, with 13 bases sitting between them. The source material was peripheral blood. The chain couples TRBV11-2 to TRBJ1-1, with D possibly TRBD1 on 5 matching bases. This sequence originates from an elderly man with active or convalescent COVID-19. CDR3 sequence: CASSKQDKDTEAFF. CDR3 in DNA: TGTGCCAGCAGCAAACAGGACAAAGACACTGAAGCTTTCTTT.